These 11 T cell receptor beta chains were all obtained from the same sample, sequenced in a study of blood T cell repertoires in COVID-19. The repertoire was sequenced with immunoSEQ multiplex PCR; TCRdb's copy has only in-frame clones and lacks some. Of about 130,000 clones detected, over 75% appear once; the ten largest clones hold 1.2%. Sequenced material: peripheral blood. The receptors derive from a woman at least 80 years old with acute or convalescent COVID-19.

V is TRBV18 and J is TRBJ2-3, with 12 bases that match TRBD2. Germline V gene lookup returns CDR1 KGHSH and CDR2 LQKENI. CDR3 length: 16 residues. The trim removed 0 bases at V and 6 bases at J, leaving 4 bases unmatched. The CDR3 DNA reads as TGTGCCAGCTCACCACCGGCTAGCGGGGGGGCCGATACGCAGTATTTT. Its translation: CASSPPASGGADTQYF.

This chain connects TRBV9 to TRBJ2-1; D is unresolved. The CDR3 covers 13 residues. The V gene lost 0 bases and the J gene lost 7 bases, with 8 bases spanning the gap. CDR1 and CDR2 from the germline V gene are SGDLS and YYNGEE. This CDR3 reads CASSVGVVNEQFF. The CDR3 DNA follows: TGTGCCAGCAGCGTAGGAGTCGTAAATGAGCAGTTCTTC.

There are a few counts of this clone. This chain uses TRBV4-2 with TRBJ2-5; 12 bases agree with TRBD2. The J segment lost 5 bases and the V segment lost 3 bases, leaving 10 bases of the junction unmatched. Germline V lookup: CDR1 LGHNA, CDR2 YNFKEQ. The CDR3 runs to 17 residues. CDR3 sequence reads: CASSQNPSGGASETQYF. The CDR3 DNA sequence: TGTGCCAGCAGCCAGAACCCTAGCGGGGGGGCATCGGAGACCCAGTACTTC.

The V call is TRBV28, the J call TRBJ2-5; TRBD1 matches 7 bases. The CDR3 totals 14 residues. Germline V gene sequence: CDR1 MDHEN, CDR2 SYDVKM. Losses at the gene ends were 1 base for V and 3 bases for J; bases not matched to a gene: 2. CDR3 in DNA: TGTGCCAGCAGTTTATATACAGGGGAAGAGACCCAGTACTTC. As protein: CASSLYTGEETQYF.

This chain joins TRBV5-4 and TRBJ2-7; 11 bases line up with TRBD2. CDR3 length: 15 amino acids. V was clipped by 2 bases and J by 4 bases; unmatched bases: 5. The germline gives CDR1 SGHNT, CDR2 YYREEE (reference sequence). CDR3 loop: CASSFFLAGGYEQYF. For the CDR3, the DNA is TGTGCCAGCAGCTTTTTCCTAGCGGGAGGTTACGAGCAGTACTTC.

This chain links TRBV5-1 with TRBJ1-5; D is possibly TRBD1 (6 bases). Per germline, CDR1 SGHRS and CDR2 YFSETQ. The germline V and J ends were trimmed by 5 bases and 4 bases, with 10 bases remaining between them. The CDR3 is 13 amino acids. CDR3 coding DNA: TGCGCCAGCAGGTCAGGGGATAATCAGCCCCAGCATTTT. Translation gives CASRSGDNQPQHF.

The rearrangement joins TRBV19 to TRBJ1-1; D perhaps matches TRBD1 (5 bases). With 4 bases removed from V and 4 bases from J, the gap between germline ends came to 13 bases. Looked up from germline, CDR1 is LNHDA and CDR2 is SQIVND (reference sequence). CDR3 size: 14 residues. Here the CDR3 reads CASSTRGESTEAFF. The CDR3 DNA reads as TGTGCCAGTAGTACAAGGGGTGAGAGCACTGAAGCTTTCTTT.

This sequence joins TRBV29-1 and TRBJ1-1; 8 bases line up with TRBD1. This CDR3 has 13 residues. Germline V CDR1 and CDR2: SQVTM, ANQGSEA. V lost 7 bases to trimming and J lost 2 bases; unmatched junction nucleotides: 6. The CDR3 loop reads CSGTGLANTEAFF. The CDR3 nucleotides are TGCAGCGGGACAGGGTTAGCCAACACTGAAGCTTTCTTT.

The chain carries TRBV10-2 and TRBJ2-7; 7 bases agree with TRBD2. The CDR3 runs to 14 residues. Germline CDR1 and CDR2: WSHSY and SAAADI. With 7 bases clipped from V and 4 bases from J, the junction kept 10 bases outside the gene matches. CDR3 residues: CASIFAAGPYEQYF. CDR3 DNA sequence: TGCGCCAGCATCTTTGCAGCGGGACCTTACGAGCAGTACTTC.

This clone appeared a single time. The V call is TRBV6-5, the J call TRBJ2-7, with D possibly being TRBD1 (6 bases). Germline V gives CDR1 MNHEY, CDR2 SVGAGI. This CDR3 contains 14 residues. Trimming shortened V by 6 bases and J by 0 bases, and 12 bases separated the two germline ends. The CDR3 bases are TGTGCCAGCAGCCCGGACAGAAACTCCTACGAGCAGTACTTC. Residues: CASSPDRNSYEQYF.

CDR3 protein: CASSVDPRGGGPTDTQYF. CDR3 bases: TGTGCCAGCAGCGTAGACCCTCGGGGCGGGGGCCCCACAGATACGCAGTATTTT. The genes are TRBV9 and TRBJ2-3, with D possibly being TRBD2 (7 bases). The germline gives CDR1 SGDLS, CDR2 YYNGEE. With 0 bases removed from V and 2 bases from J, the gap between germline ends came to 19 bases. The CDR3 has 18 residues.